Included here is one TCR beta chain sequence, with context. It lacks a known antigen. Base quality data are lacking; no much larger clone is found one base away. From V the trimming removes 2 bases and from J it removes 5 bases, while the gene matches leave 6 bases of the junction unaccounted for. The germline V gene specifies MDHEN as CDR1 and SYDVKM as CDR2. From its cysteine to its phenylalanine, the CDR3 spans 15 amino acids. Only the CDR3 DNA stays, 45 bases, in frame from base 1. The data are from a study of PD-L1 blockade in urothelial cancer (dated by TCRdb to between 2016 and 2019). At the level of the whole study: Therapy was started at some point between 2014 and 2016 for all patients, and atezolizumab 1,200 mg was administered intravenously every 3 weeks. About 90% of the roughly 29 patients were males with bladder-origin urothelial cancer, and about 65% of the 29 reported a prior smoking history. Patients had an ECOG performance status of 0 or 1 and had received between 0 and 3 prior chemotherapy regimens. Blood samples were analyzed at two time points: 3 weeks after treatment start (second dose) and 6 weeks after treatment start. Blood samples gave median yields of approximately 130,000 T cells and 83,000 or so unique TCRs, along with a median clonality of around 0.08. Somatic, immune and clinical correlates of response to PD-L1 blockade with atezolizumab in urothelial cancer were the focus of an exploratory multi-omic analysis. Pretreatment tumor samples, along with matched peripheral blood serially collected before and after atezolizumab treatment, were subjected to TCR sequencing. Durable clinical benefit was defined as a progression-free survival longer than 6 months, and TCR features were additionally tested against progression-free survival and overall survival. Whole exome sequencing and RNA sequencing of pretreatment tumors were performed alongside TCR sequencing in the same patients. Durable clinical benefit was achieved by nine patients but not by the remaining 20. Some 30 patients had pretreatment blood TCR-seq, roughly 25 had at least one posttreatment blood collection, and roughly 25 had tumor TCR-seq. Broader findings and caveats from the paper: At 3 weeks after the start of treatment, tumor-associated TCR clones in peripheral blood had expanded more in patients with durable benefit (n ≈ 22, p = 0.022). Because of the small sample size (n of about 30) and the many exploratory analyses performed, the results are intended to be regarded as hypothesis-generating. Improved progression-free and overall survival was found to be associated with pretreatment peripheral blood TCR clonality below the median.

Taken with the paper, the label for time point translates to: pretreatment peripheral blood. A cohort of 25 to 30 patients with locally advanced or metastatic urothelial carcinoma, treated at Memorial Sloan Kettering on a trial protocol, was included. Peripheral blood mononuclear cells were collected pretreatment and during treatment, at between 1 and 8 total time points per patient. The Qiagen DNeasy Blood extraction kit was used to purify genomic DNA from total PBMCs and from tumor samples. Collected pretreatment and during treatment, PBMCs were isolated and stored as previously described. To estimate absolute template abundance from read counts, synthetic TCR analog templates were spiked into each PCR. TCRbeta CDR3 regions were amplified from genomic DNA with bias-controlled V and J gene primers using the immunoSEQ assay. Sequencing of rearranged TCRbeta segments was performed at approximately 20X coverage. The study's processing was this. Sequencing errors were corrected by clustering, and CDR3s were annotated against IMGT so that V, D and J genes could be assigned. Downstream analyses used only productive TCRbeta rearrangements, leaving out any out-of-frame or stop-codon sequences. Clonality was calculated as one minus the Shannon entropy normalized by the log of the number of unique productive sequences. Fisher's exact test with Benjamini-Hochberg correction, using a cutoff of adjusted p below 0.01, was how clones that differed between time points or between blood and tumor were identified. TCRdb's version of the immuneACCESS table is confined to in-frame rearrangements and falls short of the full clone set. An unresolved V gene accounts for under half of the shortfall where checked; the remainder is of unknown origin. Clone size and the V and J calls come from that table; the DNA yielded D and trimming. The table for this sample lists 85,000 to 100,000 clones; around 87% of them were counted only once. The ten largest clones represent approximately 2% of the sample.

The sequence was collected from a man aged 55 to 70 with urothelial cancer. The V and J segments used are TRBV28 and TRBJ2-7, with TRBD1 identical over 10 junction bases. The starting material was PBMCs, obtained around atezolizumab (anti-PD-L1) treatment. In nucleotide form, the sequence is TGTGCCAGCAGTTTAACCGGGACAGGGGTCCACGAGCAGTACTTC. Its protein product is CASSLTGTGVHEQYF.